This T cell receptor (beta chain) was observed in a study of identifying expanded T cells in peripheral blood (dated by TCRdb to the late 2010s). In the study overall: Separate aliquots of the same genomic DNA pool were sequenced to produce technical replicates, and four replicates were compared in pairs. The paper's findings and limits, for the study overall: The binomial model flagged around 1.3 differentially abundant clones between technical replicates, compared with about 16 over roughly 2 weeks and 19 over four weeks. For all healthy donors, the variance in clone template counts between two-week samples rose significantly as total template count increased. The authors expected that biological variance in healthy repertoires might rise further over much longer intervals, such as months to years. Both the number of clones called differentially abundant and the false-positive rate were significantly reduced by the beta-binomial model across all healthy-donor time intervals.

The immunoSEQ Assay, which uses bias-controlled multiplex PCR amplification of genomic DNA, was used to profile TCRbeta CDR3 regions. Turning to the authors' computational methods: To quantify the absolute abundance of each unique TCRbeta CDR3 region, the sequences were collapsed and filtered. Two models were used to test differential abundance: a binomial model (Fisher-equivalent) and a beta-binomial model that adds time-dependent variance fitted from healthy donors. Clones with fewer than 5 combined templates were removed, and differential abundance was called for clones with a Benjamini-Hochberg FDR below 0.01. Beta-binomial variance was modeled as a function of total template count across the two samples using the form v = (b*log(k)+a)^2. The immuneACCESS repertoire file appears here via TCRdb, limited to in-frame rearrangements. These files lack a portion of the clones; in checked studies, under half of the deficit traces to unresolved V genes, and the cause of the others is not known. That table furnishes V, J and clone size, whereas the DNA furnished D and trimming. This sample comprises over 65,000 clones, about 90% of them detected only once. The ten top clones hold 7% to 7.5% of the sample.

During the collection period, no infections or other immune events were recorded for the healthy donors. Time-dependent variance in a beta-binomial model of T-cell clone differential abundance was calibrated using healthy-donor blood repertoires as a training cohort. The training cohort was composed of approximately ten healthy donors, 3 female and 7 male. An age range of roughly 25 to 65 years, with an average of approximately 43 years, was recorded for the donors. Obtained from a commercial supplier, whole blood was collected from each healthy donor at three time points set two to three weeks apart. For immunosequencing, genomic DNA was extracted from whole blood that had not been sorted. About this clone: Its specific antigen is unknown. No clone much larger than this one lies a single base away; base qualities are absent.

At the junction V is shortened by 5 bases and J by 4 bases; bases outside the gene matches: 4. CDR3 length: 13 amino acids, cysteine to phenylalanine. The sequence is cut down to CDR3 DNA, 39 bases in frame from base 1. The germline V gene (reference sequence) provides CDR1 SEHNR and CDR2 FQNEAQ. Sequenced: blood. This chain joins TRBV7-9 to TRBJ1-2, with TRBD1 matching 7 junction bases. The origin of this receptor is a person between 18 and 75 years old in good health. The nucleotide sequence reads TGTGCCAGCAGCCAAGGACAGGTCTATGGCTACACCTTC. The encoded protein is CASSQGQVYGYTF.